This is a list of T cell receptor beta chains from one sample in a study of CD8 T cells in ankylosing spondylitis. Each CDR3 protein is one row after TCRdb ran MiXCR on the 5' RACE reads. The sample contains under 850,000 distinct CDR3 sequences, 15% to 20% of which appear only once. The sequenced sample consisted of blood, either unsorted or a sorted T cell fraction (not recorded which). The origin of the receptors is a male donor with ankylosing spondylitis. The CDR3 runs from the conserved cysteine through the conserved F or W. Fields, in order: V gene, clone size, J gene, D gene, CDR3 DNA, CDR3 protein. The D gene is left open where the match is weak. A row's size may be missing; if present it is once, few, many or a size class.

>TRBV11-1|-|TRBJ2-2|TRBD1
TGTGCCAGCAGCCCTATACAGGGGGACCGTCCAATCACCGGGGAGCTGTTTTTT
CASSPIQGDRPITGELFF
>TRBV5-1|-|TRBJ2-2|TRBD1
TGCGCCAGCAGCTTAACCGGGACAGGGACCGCCGGGGAGCTGTTTTTT
CASSLTGTGTAGELFF
>TRBV4-3|-|TRBJ1-6|TRBD1
TGCGCCAGCAGCCAAGACTCAGGGGGTCGATCACCCCTCCACTTT
CASSQDSGGRSPLHF
>TRBV5-1|-|TRBJ2-2|-
-
CASSSTSENTGELFF
>TRBV13|-|TRBJ2-3|-
TGTGCCAGCAGCCCCCGGACAGACAGAGTAAGCACAGATACGCAGTATTTT
CASSPRTDRVSTDTQYF
>TRBV11-2|-|TRBJ2-3|-
TGTGCCAGCAGCAGATTAATTGTTAGGACAGATACGCAGTATTTT
CASSRLIVRTDTQYF
>TRBV7-2|-|TRBJ1-1|TRBD1
TGTGCCAGCAGCCCCCAATCAACACGGACAGGGAACACTGAAGCTTTCTTT
CASSPQSTRTGNTEAFF
>TRBV5-1|-|TRBJ1-2|TRBD1
TGCGCCAGCAGCCCCGGGACAGGGGCTCTGTATGGCTACACCTTC
CASSPGTGALYGYTF
>TRBV12-3/TRBV12-4|-|TRBJ1-1|TRBD1
TGTGCCAGCAGCTCCGACAGGGTGAACACTGAAGCTTTCTTT
CASSSDRVNTEAFF
>TRBV27|-|TRBJ2-3|-
TGTGCCAGCAGAAAGATAAGCCGTAGAGCAGATACGCAGTATTTT
CASRKISRRADTQYF
>TRBV20-1|-|TRBJ2-3|TRBD2
TGCAGTGGGGCGCCGGGAGGTATTACAGATACGCAGTATTTT
CSGAPGGITDTQYF
>TRBV5-1|few|TRBJ2-1|TRBD2
TGCGCCAGCAGCGCCGCTAGCGGGAGTGGGTATGAGCAGTTCTTC
CASSAASGSGYEQFF
>TRBV3-1|-|TRBJ2-5|-
TGTGCCAGCAACTCAGATTCCAAAGAGACCCAGTACTTC
CASNSDSKETQYF
>TRBV5-5|many|TRBJ2-3|-
TGTGCCAGCTCAACGGAGCCTAACACAGATACGCAGTATTTT
CASSTEPNTDTQYF
>TRBV5-6|many|TRBJ2-7|-
TGTGCCAGCAGCTTGGAGGTCAGATCCTACGAGCAGTACTTC
CASSLEVRSYEQYF
>TRBV20-1|few|TRBJ2-7|-
TGCAGTGCTATCCTCCACAGGGAACCCTCCTACGAGCAGTACTTC
CSAILHREPSYEQYF
>TRBV24-1|-|TRBJ2-2|TRBD1
TGTGCCACCAGTGATCGTGGACAGGGGGCTACCGGGGAGCTGTTTTTT
CATSDRGQGATGELFF
>TRBV28|few|TRBJ2-3|-
TGTGCCAGCAGCCCGGAGGCAGATACGCAGTATTTT
CASSPEADTQYF
>TRBV12-5|few|TRBJ2-1|TRBD2
TGTGCTAGTGGTTTGTCTAGCGGGAGCTACAATGAGCAGTTCTTC
CASGLSSGSYNEQFF
>TRBV7-8|-|TRBJ2-5|TRBD2
TGTGCCAGCAGCTTAGCGCGCGGGGCTAGCGGGAGTTTGGAGACCCAGTACTTC
CASSLARGASGSLETQYF
>TRBV7-2|many|TRBJ2-1|TRBD2
TGTGCCAGCAGCTTAAGCGGGGGCTCCCTTGGCTATGAGCAGTTCTTC
CASSLSGGSLGYEQFF
>TRBV5-1|-|TRBJ2-1|-
TGCGCCAGCAGCTTTTTTGGCGGGGAGCAGTTCTTC
CASSFFGGEQFF
>TRBV3-1|-|TRBJ1-2|TRBD1
TGTGCCAGCAGCAGAGGACAGGGGGCGAAGGGCTACACCTTC
CASSRGQGAKGYTF
>TRBV11-2|few|TRBJ1-4|-
TGTGCCAGCAGCTATTGGACAGATGAAAAACTGTTTTTT
CASSYWTDEKLFF